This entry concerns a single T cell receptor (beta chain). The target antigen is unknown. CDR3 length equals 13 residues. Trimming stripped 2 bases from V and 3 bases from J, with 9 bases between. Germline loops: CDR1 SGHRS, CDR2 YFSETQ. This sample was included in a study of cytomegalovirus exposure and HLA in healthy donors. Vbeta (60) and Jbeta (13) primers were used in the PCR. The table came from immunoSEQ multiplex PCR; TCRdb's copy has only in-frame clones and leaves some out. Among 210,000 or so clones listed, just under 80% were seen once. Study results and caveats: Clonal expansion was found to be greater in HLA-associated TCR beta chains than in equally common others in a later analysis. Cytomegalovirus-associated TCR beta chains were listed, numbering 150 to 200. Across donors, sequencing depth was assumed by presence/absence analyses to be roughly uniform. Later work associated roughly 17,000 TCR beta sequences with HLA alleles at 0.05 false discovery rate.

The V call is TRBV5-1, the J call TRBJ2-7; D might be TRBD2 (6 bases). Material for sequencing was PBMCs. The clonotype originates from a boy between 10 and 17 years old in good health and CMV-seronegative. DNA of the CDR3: TGCGCCAGCAGCTTTGCGGGGAGCTACGAGCAGTACTTC. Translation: CASSFAGSYEQYF.